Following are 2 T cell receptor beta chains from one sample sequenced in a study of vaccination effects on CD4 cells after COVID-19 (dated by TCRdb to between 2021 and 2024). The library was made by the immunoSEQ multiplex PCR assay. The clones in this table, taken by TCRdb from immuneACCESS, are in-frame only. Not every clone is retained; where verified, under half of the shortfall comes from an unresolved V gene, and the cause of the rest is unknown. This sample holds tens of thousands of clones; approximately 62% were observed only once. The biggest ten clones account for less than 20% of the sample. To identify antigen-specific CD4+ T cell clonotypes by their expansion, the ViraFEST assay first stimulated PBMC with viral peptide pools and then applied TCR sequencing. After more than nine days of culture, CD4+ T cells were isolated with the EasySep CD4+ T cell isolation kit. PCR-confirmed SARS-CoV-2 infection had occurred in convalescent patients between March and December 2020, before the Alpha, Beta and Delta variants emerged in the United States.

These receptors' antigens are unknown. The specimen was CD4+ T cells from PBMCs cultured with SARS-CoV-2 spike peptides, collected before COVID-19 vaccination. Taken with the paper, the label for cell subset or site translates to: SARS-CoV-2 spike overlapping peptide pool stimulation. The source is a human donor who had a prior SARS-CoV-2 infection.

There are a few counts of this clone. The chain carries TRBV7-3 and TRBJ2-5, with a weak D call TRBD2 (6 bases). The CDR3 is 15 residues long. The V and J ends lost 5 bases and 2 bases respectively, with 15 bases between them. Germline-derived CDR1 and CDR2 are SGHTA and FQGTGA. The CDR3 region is CASSLNGREQETQYF. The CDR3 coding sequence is TGTGCCAGCAGCCTAAACGGGCGGGAACAAGAGACCCAGTACTTC.

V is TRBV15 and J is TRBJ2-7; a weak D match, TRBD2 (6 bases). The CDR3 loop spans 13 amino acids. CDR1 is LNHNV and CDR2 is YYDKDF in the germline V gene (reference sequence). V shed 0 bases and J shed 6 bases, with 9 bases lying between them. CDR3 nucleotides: TGTGCCACCAGCAGAGATCAAGCGGGCGAGCAGTACTTC. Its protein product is CATSRDQAGEQYF.